These 27 T cell receptor beta chains came from one sample sequenced in a study of T cell responses to AZD1222 COVID-19 vaccine. The assay was immunoSEQ multiplex PCR, and TCRdb's table has in-frame clones only and misses some. The data hold approximately 75,000 clones, with around 86% observed a single time. The sequences come from peripheral blood, collected 28 days after the second AZD1222 dose. Receptors originate from an adult who received the AZD1222 COVID-19 vaccine.

The V and J genes are TRBV24-1 and TRBJ1-1, with TRBD1 matching over 8 bases. The V segment lost 2 bases and the J segment 1 base; nucleotides outside the gene matches: 8. The CDR3 length is 17 residues. Germline V lookup: CDR1 KGHDR, CDR2 SFDVKD. CDR3 bases: TGTGCCACCAGTGATTCTCGCAGGGGGCTGGGGAACACTGAAGCTTTCTTT. It specifies CATSDSRRGLGNTEAFF.

This clone has just a few counts. This rearrangement joins TRBV7-8 to TRBJ1-1, with D unclear. Germline V lookup: CDR1 SGHVS, CDR2 FQNEAQ. There are 14 residues in the CDR3. V lost 3 bases to trimming and J lost 1 base, with 9 bases between them. The CDR3 coding sequence is TGTGCCAGCAGCTTCGTGGTAGGGAACACTGAAGCTTTCTTT. Translation gives CASSFVVGNTEAFF.

This chain uses TRBV7-8 with TRBJ1-2, with D possibly TRBD1 on 6 matching bases. Germline CDR1 and CDR2: SGHVS and FQNEAQ. Trimming removed 1 base at V and 7 bases at J, with 7 bases between. The CDR3 extends over 12 amino acids. CDR3 bases: TGTGCCAGCAGCTTAGGAGGGGGTGGCTACACCTTC. This encodes CASSLGGGGYTF.

The chain's CDR3 is CASTHRQYTEAFF. For the CDR3, the DNA is TGTGCCAGCACCCACCGGCAGTACACTGAAGCTTTCTTT. The chain recombines TRBV5-6 with TRBJ1-1; no firm D call. The V gene's germline CDR1 is SGHDT and CDR2 YYEEEE. This CDR3 is built from 13 residues. V dropped 6 bases and J dropped 3 bases, with 12 bases sitting between them.

This clone is termed large. V gene TRBV6-1 combines with J gene TRBJ2-3; the D is unclear. The V end lost 3 bases, the J end lost 2 bases, and 12 bases lay between the germline ends. CDR1 is MNHNS, CDR2 SASEGT, per germline. The length of the CDR3 is 15 residues. The CDR3 DNA is TGTGCCAGCAGTGAGAAAGGCGGAACCACAGATACGCAGTATTTT. Residues: CASSEKGGTTDTQYF.

CDR3: CAATRQDGNSPLHF. DNA of the CDR3: TGTGCCGCAACCCGACAGGATGGAAATTCACCCCTCCACTTT. This rearrangement joins TRBV7-9 to TRBJ1-6; possibly TRBD1 for D (6 bases). The CDR3 runs to 14 residues. Germline loops: CDR1 SEHNR, CDR2 FQNEAQ (reference sequence). The V end was cut by 11 bases, the J end by 7 bases, with 18 bases between.

This rearrangement joins TRBV3-1 (or the pseudogene TRBV3-2) to TRBJ2-4; 7 bases match TRBD2. CDR3 length: 17 residues. CDR1 is LGHDT, CDR2 YNNKEL, per germline (reference sequence). The ends lost 1 base at V and 4 bases at J; junction bases unmatched: 10. The CDR3 here is CASSQGFIAGTKNIQYF. Here the CDR3 DNA reads TGTGCCAGCAGCCAAGGTTTTATAGCGGGTACAAAAAACATTCAGTACTTC.

The rearrangement links TRBV5-1 to TRBJ2-3; no firm D call. The germline gives CDR1 SGHRS, CDR2 YFSETQ. CDR3 length: 13 amino acids. The V and J ends lost 0 bases and 4 bases respectively, with 6 bases between them. The CDR3 DNA follows: TGCGCCAGCAGCTTGGTTCCATCAGATACGCAGTATTTT. Amino acids: CASSLVPSDTQYF.

This clone was detected only once. This chain links TRBV3-1 (or the pseudogene TRBV3-2) with TRBJ1-1; D remains ambiguous. Per germline, CDR1 LGHDT and CDR2 YNNKEL (reference sequence). Trimming pared 1 base from V and 4 bases from J, leaving 7 bases between. This CDR3 has 13 amino acids. The CDR3 spells CASSQVSGTEAFF. The CDR3 region has the DNA TGTGCCAGCAGCCAAGTCTCGGGCACTGAAGCTTTCTTT.

The chain is built from TRBV6-6 and TRBJ1-4; the D gene is possibly TRBD1 (5 bases). The CDR3 has 14 residues. The ends were cut back, 5 bases at V and 5 bases at J, with 12 bases in the middle. Germline lookup yields CDR1 MNHNY and CDR2 SVGAGI (reference sequence). For the CDR3, the DNA is TGTGCCAGCAGTGGTGGCAGGGTAAATGAAAAACTGTTTTTT. This sequence encodes CASSGGRVNEKLFF.

This chain links TRBV7-9 with TRBJ2-1, with TRBD2 matching over 12 bases. The CDR3 length is 17 residues. With V trimmed by 5 bases and J by 5 bases, 10 bases remained unmatched. Per germline, CDR1 SEHNR and CDR2 FQNEAQ (reference sequence). In DNA, the CDR3 is TGTGCCAGCAGCACCCCGACTAGCGGGGGAAAGGACAATGAGCAGTTCTTC. As protein: CASSTPTSGGKDNEQFF. Together with reference TRBV7-9 and TRBJ2-1, the CDR3 gives the full variable domain: DTGVSQNPRHKITKRGQNVTFRCDPISEHNRLYWYRQTLGQGPEFLTYFQNEAQLEKSRLLSDRFSAERPKGSFSTLEIQRTEQGDSAMYLCASSTPTSGGKDNEQFFGPGTRLTVL.

In its sample, this clone was seen once. The J gene is TRBJ1-1, the V gene TRBV7-3; D call uncertain. CDR1 SGHTA and CDR2 FQGTGA come from the germline V gene. CDR3 size: 13 residues. With 2 bases removed from V and 3 bases from J, the gap between germline ends came to 7 bases. The CDR3, as DNA: TGTGCCAGCAGCTTATTGGGTCACACTGAAGCTTTCTTT. Its protein is CASSLLGHTEAFF.

This chain connects TRBV14 to TRBJ2-1, with D possibly being TRBD1 or TRBD2 (5 bases each). The CDR3 contains 14 residues. Per germline, CDR1 SGHDN and CDR2 FVKESK. With 0 bases removed from V and 9 bases from J, the gap between germline ends came to 12 bases. This chain's CDR3 is CASSQEVRGVEQFF. DNA of the CDR3: TGTGCCAGCAGCCAAGAAGTGAGGGGAGTTGAGCAGTTCTTC.

The chain is built from TRBV30 and TRBJ1-1; no definite D call. V lost 4 bases, J lost 0 bases, and 9 bases lay in between. The CDR3 extends over 13 amino acids. Per germline, CDR1 GTSNPN and CDR2 SVGIG (reference sequence). The CDR3 DNA follows: TGTGCCTGGACGGACGGTATGAACACTGAAGCTTTCTTT. Protein sequence: CAWTDGMNTEAFF.

This clone was seen only a few times. This rearrangement joins TRBV27 to TRBJ2-7, with a possible D match to TRBD2 (6 bases). Per germline, CDR1 MNHEY and CDR2 SMNVEV (reference sequence). There are 16 residues in the CDR3. The V and J ends lost 0 bases and 3 bases respectively, with 15 bases between them. The DNA of the CDR3 is TGTGCCAGCAGTTTATCCCAGGGAGGTGGTTTCTACGAGCAGTACTTC. It codes for CASSLSQGGGFYEQYF.

The J gene is TRBJ2-2, the V gene TRBV30; a weak D match, TRBD2 (5 bases). This CDR3 region has 14 residues. Germline V gene sequence: CDR1 GTSNPN, CDR2 SVGIG (reference sequence). Trimming left V 2 bases short and J 7 bases short, with 14 bases between. CDR3 DNA sequence: TGTGCCTGGAGTCTAACTAGAAGTATCGGGGAGCTGTTTTTT. This encodes CAWSLTRSIGELFF.

The chain links TRBV4-2 to TRBJ2-7; D is perhaps TRBD1 (6 bases). This CDR3 is built from 15 residues. V gave up 1 base and J gave up 1 base, with 11 bases separating them. Per the germline V gene, CDR1 is LGHNA and CDR2 is YNFKEQ. The CDR3 loop is CASSQVEGESYEQYF. CDR3 nucleotide sequence: TGTGCCAGCAGCCAAGTCGAGGGGGAATCCTACGAGCAGTACTTC.

This chain joins TRBV12-3 or TRBV12-4 and TRBJ1-1, with D unclear. V dropped 1 base and J dropped 1 base, with 4 bases sitting between them. The CDR3 is 13 amino acids. CDR3 in DNA: TGTGCCAGCAGTTTAGGGCAGAACACTGAAGCTTTCTTT. Translating it yields CASSLGQNTEAFF.

The V and J genes are TRBV7-9 and TRBJ2-1, with 7 bases matching TRBD2. The J segment lost 6 bases and the V segment lost 2 bases, leaving 4 bases of the junction unmatched. The CDR3 contains 14 residues. Germline-derived CDR1 and CDR2 are SEHNR and FQNEAQ (reference sequence). CDR3 bases: TGTGCCAGCAGCTTATCTGGGGGGGTCAATGAGCAGTTCTTC. Translated: CASSLSGGVNEQFF.

The chain employs TRBV7-8 and TRBJ2-1; TRBD2 aligns across 9 bases. This CDR3 contains 15 residues. Trimming at V came to 5 bases and at J to 4 bases, leaving 6 bases not matched to a gene. Germline lookup yields CDR1 SGHVS and CDR2 FQNEAQ. The CDR3 loop is CASSPTSGQYNEQFF. The CDR3 DNA follows: TGTGCCAGCAGCCCTACTAGCGGGCAATACAATGAGCAGTTCTTC.

This clone appeared once. The chain carries TRBV12-5 and TRBJ2-7; TRBD1 might be the D (7 bases). The CDR3 has 15 residues. The V end lost 1 base, the J end lost 2 bases, and 12 bases lay between the germline ends. Germline values: CDR1 LGHNT, CDR2 FRNRAP. The chain's CDR3 is CASGLEGQRAYEQYF. In DNA form, the CDR3 reads TGTGCTAGTGGTTTGGAGGGACAGCGGGCCTACGAGCAGTACTTC.

This clone occurred a few times. V is TRBV6-5 and J is TRBJ1-1; D is possibly TRBD1 (5 bases). Germline assignment: CDR1 MNHEY and CDR2 SVGAGI. This CDR3 spans 13 amino acids. Trimming stripped 8 bases from V and 0 bases from J, with 10 bases between. This chain's CDR3 is CASFRGVNTEAFF. In nucleotides, the CDR3 is TGTGCCAGCTTTCGGGGGGTGAACACTGAAGCTTTCTTT.

The gene calls are TRBV3-1 (or the pseudogene TRBV3-2) and TRBJ1-4; D ambiguous. Germline loops: CDR1 LGHDT, CDR2 YNNKEL (reference sequence). V lost 1 base and J lost 6, with 9 bases in between. The length of the CDR3 is 14 residues. The CDR3 DNA reads as TGTGCCAGCAGCCAAGGGATACGGGATGAAAAACTGTTTTTT. This codes for CASSQGIRDEKLFF.

The V gene is TRBV16, the J gene TRBJ2-6; D gene unclear. From germline, CDR1 is KGHSY and CDR2 FQNENV. This CDR3 contains 17 residues. Trimming shortened V by 2 bases and J by 2 bases, and 13 bases separated the two germline ends. Here the CDR3 reads CASSQSRPKAGANVLTF. As DNA, the CDR3 is TGTGCCAGCAGCCAAAGCCGTCCTAAAGCTGGGGCCAACGTCCTGACTTTC.

The V and J genes are TRBV7-2 and TRBJ1-3, with 8 bases fitting TRBD1. V was pared by 5 bases and J by 9 bases, with 9 bases of the junction left unmatched. Looked up from germline, CDR1 is SGHTA and CDR2 is FQGNSA. The CDR3 runs to 14 residues. CDR3 sequence: CASSLKTGEVTIYF. The DNA of the CDR3 is TGTGCCAGCAGCCTAAAGACAGGGGAGGTCACCATATATTTT.

CDR3 bases: TGCGCCAGCAGCTGGACTACAGGGGTTAATCAGCCCCAGCATTTT. This sequence encodes CASSWTTGVNQPQHF. The chain joins TRBV5-1 to TRBJ1-5; 7 bases fit TRBD1. This CDR3 contains 15 residues. CDR1 and CDR2 (germline): SGHRS, YFSETQ. V shed 3 bases and J 4 bases; nucleotides not matched to a gene: 7.

The CDR3 protein is CASSEDGSNQPQHF. The CDR3 DNA reads as TGTGCCAGCAGTGAAGACGGTTCCAATCAGCCCCAGCATTTT. V and J are TRBV2 and TRBJ1-5; D gene unclear. Per the germline V gene, CDR1 is SNHLY and CDR2 is FYNNEI. Trimming took off 1 base at V and 3 bases at J, with 7 bases between the two ends. The CDR3 extends over 14 amino acids.